This section outlines one TCR beta chain sequence together with its context. Antigen: not known. The record originates from a study of cytomegalovirus exposure and HLA in healthy donors. The study, taken as a whole, reports: The dataset shows that most TCR sequences were rare, while some public TCRs occurred in many donors.

CDR1 is MNHNS, CDR2 SASEGT, per germline. V lost 4 bases and J 2 bases, leaving 12 bases between the germline ends. This CDR3 region has 14 residues. PCR was performed using 60 Vbeta and 13 Jbeta primers. This table comes from immunoSEQ multiplex PCR, and its TCRdb copy is limited to in-frame clones, with some not included. This sample has more than 95,000 clones, with around 75% found just once. This TCR derives from a woman aged 45-59 years in good health and CMV-seropositive. This chain joins TRBV6-1 and TRBJ2-7, with D perhaps TRBD2 (5 bases). Sequencing used PBMCs. CDR3 residues: CASSGESPTYEQYF. As DNA, the CDR3 is TGTGCCAGCAGTGGGGAGAGCCCGACCTACGAGCAGTACTTC.